The rows below give T cell receptor beta chains drawn from one sample of a study of T cell responses to AZD1222 COVID-19 vaccine. The protocol was immunoSEQ multiplex PCR, while the TCRdb copy is restricted to in-frame clones and leaves out a portion. The sample lists about 72,000 clones; around 86% were seen once. This specimen was peripheral blood, taken on day 0 of AZD1222 vaccination. The receptors were sampled from an adult in good health. CDR3s include the opening cysteine and the closing phenylalanine or tryptophan. A D gene is named only where the DNA matches it firmly. Clone size is not always given. Where it is, it says once, few, many or a class for expanded clones.

abundance: once; d_gene: .; j_gene: TRBJ2-7; v_gene: TRBV14; CDR3nt: TGTGCCAGCAGTCGTCTCCGGGACAACTCCTACGAGCAGTACTTC; CDR3aa: CASSRLRDNSYEQYF
abundance: once; d_gene: .; j_gene: TRBJ1-5; v_gene: TRBV7-2; CDR3nt: TGTGCCAGCAGCTTACGGCGAGGCGATCAGCCCCAGCATTTT; CDR3aa: CASSLRRGDQPQHF
abundance: .; d_gene: .; j_gene: TRBJ2-7; v_gene: TRBV5-1; CDR3nt: TGCGCCAGCAGCTTGGGTGCGGGTGAAACCTACGAGCAGTACTTC; CDR3aa: CASSLGAGETYEQYF
abundance: few; d_gene: .; j_gene: TRBJ1-5; v_gene: TRBV7-2; CDR3nt: TGTGCCAGCAGCTTAGAGGTGGGGCGTCAGCCCCAGCATTTT; CDR3aa: CASSLEVGRQPQHF
abundance: .; d_gene: .; j_gene: TRBJ1-1; v_gene: TRBV6-5; CDR3nt: TGTGCCAGCAGTTACTCGAGGGCCGCCGCCGAAGCTTTCTTT; CDR3aa: CASSYSRAAAEAFF
abundance: .; d_gene: .; j_gene: TRBJ2-1; v_gene: TRBV7-9; CDR3nt: TGTGCCAGCAGCCTGGCAGACGGGGGGCGAAGGGGTGAGCAGTTCTTC; CDR3aa: CASSLADGGRRGEQFF
abundance: .; d_gene: .; j_gene: TRBJ2-3; v_gene: TRBV24-1; CDR3nt: TGTGCCACCAGTGATTTTGGCATTGATACGCAGTATTTT; CDR3aa: CATSDFGIDTQYF
abundance: .; d_gene: .; j_gene: TRBJ2-4; v_gene: TRBV3-1/TRBV3-2; CDR3nt: TGTGCCAGCAGCCAAGTTTCCGGGCTAGCCAAAAACATTCAGTACTTC; CDR3aa: CASSQVSGLAKNIQYF
abundance: .; d_gene: TRBD1; j_gene: TRBJ2-7; v_gene: TRBV4-1; CDR3nt: TGCGCCAGCAGAGCCGGGACAGGTAAATCCGAGCAGTACTTC; CDR3aa: CASRAGTGKSEQYF
abundance: .; d_gene: .; j_gene: TRBJ1-5; v_gene: TRBV2; CDR3nt: TGTGCCAGCAGTAGGGACGCCGGGAGGGATCAGCCCCAGCATTTT; CDR3aa: CASSRDAGRDQPQHF
abundance: .; d_gene: .; j_gene: TRBJ1-2; v_gene: TRBV7-8; CDR3nt: TGTGCCAGCAGCTTAGCGCCCGACGGACCGGGGGGCTACACCTTC; CDR3aa: CASSLAPDGPGGYTF
abundance: .; d_gene: .; j_gene: TRBJ1-6; v_gene: TRBV3-1/TRBV3-2; CDR3nt: TGTGCCAGCAGCCAAGGCTCCTATAATTCACCCCTCCACTTT; CDR3aa: CASSQGSYNSPLHF
abundance: .; d_gene: TRBD1; j_gene: TRBJ1-1; v_gene: TRBV6-1; CDR3nt: TGTGCCAGCAGTGATAGGACAGGGGGCGTCACTGAAGCTTTCTTT; CDR3aa: CASSDRTGGVTEAFF
abundance: .; d_gene: .; j_gene: TRBJ2-1; v_gene: TRBV18; CDR3nt: TGTGCCAGCTCACCAGACAGTTCGGGGTACAATGAGCAGTTCTTC; CDR3aa: CASSPDSSGYNEQFF
abundance: .; d_gene: TRBD2; j_gene: TRBJ2-3; v_gene: TRBV18; CDR3nt: TGTGCCAGCTCACCAGGCGCGGGGGGGCCCGATTCATGGGATACGCAGTATTTT; CDR3aa: CASSPGAGGPDSWDTQYF
abundance: .; d_gene: .; j_gene: TRBJ1-5; v_gene: TRBV19; CDR3nt: TGTGCCAGTAGTATGGGGTGGGGTCAGCCCCAGCATTTT; CDR3aa: CASSMGWGQPQHF
abundance: .; d_gene: .; j_gene: TRBJ1-1; v_gene: TRBV20-1; CDR3nt: TGCAGTGCTACCCGGGACGGGCAAGCTTTCTTT; CDR3aa: CSATRDGQAFF
abundance: .; d_gene: TRBD2; j_gene: TRBJ2-2; v_gene: TRBV29-1; CDR3nt: TGCAGCGTGCCTAGCGGGGGTTCGACCGGGGAGCTGTTTTTT; CDR3aa: CSVPSGGSTGELFF
abundance: .; d_gene: .; j_gene: TRBJ2-3; v_gene: TRBV11-2; CDR3nt: TGTGCCAGCACCCCCGGAGGTGGCAGATCTAGCACAGATACGCAGTATTTT; CDR3aa: CASTPGGGRSSTDTQYF
abundance: .; d_gene: .; j_gene: TRBJ2-1; v_gene: TRBV6-4; CDR3nt: TGTGCCAGCAGTCCACAGACAGGTTCTATTCTGTTCTTC; CDR3aa: CASSPQTGSILFF
abundance: .; d_gene: .; j_gene: TRBJ2-7; v_gene: TRBV9; CDR3nt: TGTGCCAGCAGCGTAATGGGGTCCGGCGAGCAGTACTTC; CDR3aa: CASSVMGSGEQYF
abundance: .; d_gene: .; j_gene: TRBJ1-1; v_gene: TRBV30; CDR3nt: TGTGCCTGGAGTGACAGCTACACTGAAGCTTTCTTT; CDR3aa: CAWSDSYTEAFF
abundance: .; d_gene: .; j_gene: TRBJ1-1; v_gene: TRBV7-8; CDR3nt: TGTGCCAGCAGCTTTAGACACCCGAACACTGAAGCTTTCTTT; CDR3aa: CASSFRHPNTEAFF
abundance: .; d_gene: TRBD1; j_gene: TRBJ2-5; v_gene: TRBV28; CDR3nt: TGTGCAGCTGGACAGGCGGGCGTCGGGACCCAGTACTTC; CDR3aa: CAAGQAGVGTQYF
abundance: few; d_gene: TRBD1; j_gene: TRBJ2-3; v_gene: TRBV7-9; CDR3nt: TGTGCCAGCAGCTTTAAGTTGACAGGGGGTAGCACAGATACGCAGTATTTT; CDR3aa: CASSFKLTGGSTDTQYF
abundance: .; d_gene: TRBD2; j_gene: TRBJ2-4; v_gene: TRBV30; CDR3nt: TGTGCCTGCCGATCGGGGGGAGCCCTAGCCAAAAACATTCAGTACTTC; CDR3aa: CACRSGGALAKNIQYF
abundance: .; d_gene: TRBD1; j_gene: TRBJ1-1; v_gene: TRBV15; CDR3nt: TGTGCCACCAGCAGAGGACTCGCAGGGGGGGATGTTGGGTCTAGGGCTTTCTTT; CDR3aa: CATSRGLAGGDVGSRAFF
abundance: .; d_gene: .; j_gene: TRBJ2-5; v_gene: TRBV7-2; CDR3nt: TGTGCCAGCAGCTTATTCCAAGAGACCCAGTACTTC; CDR3aa: CASSLFQETQYF
abundance: .; d_gene: TRBD1; j_gene: TRBJ1-5; v_gene: TRBV6-1; CDR3nt: TGTGCCAGCAGTGGTCCCGGGACAGGGGGCAGGAGTCAGCCCCAGCATTTT; CDR3aa: CASSGPGTGGRSQPQHF
abundance: .; d_gene: .; j_gene: TRBJ2-2; v_gene: TRBV5-4; CDR3nt: TGTGCCAGCAGCTTCTTGAACACCGGGGAGCTGTTTTTT; CDR3aa: CASSFLNTGELFF
abundance: .; d_gene: .; j_gene: TRBJ1-4; v_gene: TRBV2; CDR3nt: TGTGCCAGCAGTGAATATGGGGGGCGCAATGAAAAACTGTTTTTT; CDR3aa: CASSEYGGRNEKLFF
abundance: .; d_gene: TRBD1; j_gene: TRBJ2-3; v_gene: TRBV7-9; CDR3nt: TGTGCCAGCAGCTTAGCCCCGGGACAGGGTTTTTGGGATACGCAGTATTTT; CDR3aa: CASSLAPGQGFWDTQYF
abundance: .; d_gene: .; j_gene: TRBJ2-3; v_gene: TRBV7-9; CDR3nt: TGTGCCAGCGATCCAGGGGCGCTCCTTAGCACAGATACGCAGTATTTT; CDR3aa: CASDPGALLSTDTQYF
abundance: .; d_gene: .; j_gene: TRBJ1-5; v_gene: TRBV27; CDR3nt: TGTGCCAGCAGAACCTTAAATCAGCCCCAGCATTTT; CDR3aa: CASRTLNQPQHF
abundance: .; d_gene: .; j_gene: TRBJ2-5; v_gene: TRBV28; CDR3nt: TGTGCCAGCAGTTTATCCCCCCAGGAGCAAGAGACCCAGTACTTC; CDR3aa: CASSLSPQEQETQYF
abundance: .; d_gene: TRBD1; j_gene: TRBJ1-3; v_gene: TRBV5-8; CDR3nt: TGTGCCAGCAGCCACATGCGGGACAGGGGGCCTGGAAACACCATATATTTT; CDR3aa: CASSHMRDRGPGNTIYF
abundance: .; d_gene: .; j_gene: TRBJ1-2; v_gene: TRBV10-3; CDR3nt: TGTGCCTCCCGGGATCCTGCTAACTATGGCTACACCTTC; CDR3aa: CASRDPANYGYTF
abundance: .; d_gene: .; j_gene: TRBJ1-1; v_gene: TRBV29-1; CDR3nt: TGCAGCGTTGGGTCGGACATGAACACTGAAGCTTTCTTT; CDR3aa: CSVGSDMNTEAFF
abundance: .; d_gene: .; j_gene: TRBJ1-1; v_gene: TRBV4-1; CDR3nt: TGCGCCAGCAGCCCGGGCAGGGCGGTGTTAAACACTGAAGCTTTCTTT; CDR3aa: CASSPGRAVLNTEAFF
abundance: .; d_gene: TRBD2; j_gene: TRBJ2-2; v_gene: TRBV3-1/TRBV3-2; CDR3nt: TGTGCCAGCAGCGGGGGGGTTAGGAACACCGGGGAGCTGTTTTTT; CDR3aa: CASSGGVRNTGELFF
abundance: once; d_gene: .; j_gene: TRBJ1-2; v_gene: TRBV19; CDR3nt: TGTGCCAGTAGTGTCCGGGACGGTGAGGACACCTTC; CDR3aa: CASSVRDGEDTF
abundance: .; d_gene: .; j_gene: TRBJ1-3; v_gene: TRBV30; CDR3nt: TGTGCCTGGAGTTCGGAAACTGGAAACACCATATATTTT; CDR3aa: CAWSSETGNTIYF
abundance: .; d_gene: .; j_gene: TRBJ1-4; v_gene: TRBV5-8; CDR3nt: TGTGCCAGCAGCTTCGGACAGACTGAAAATGAAAAACTGTTTTTT; CDR3aa: CASSFGQTENEKLFF
abundance: .; d_gene: TRBD1; j_gene: TRBJ1-6; v_gene: TRBV6-6; CDR3nt: TGTGCCAGCAGTAACCCGCGGGACAGGGGTTCACCCCTCCACTTT; CDR3aa: CASSNPRDRGSPLHF
abundance: .; d_gene: .; j_gene: TRBJ2-2; v_gene: TRBV19; CDR3nt: TGTGCCAGTAGTATAACAGGGCCCGGGGAGCTGTTTTTT; CDR3aa: CASSITGPGELFF
abundance: .; d_gene: TRBD1; j_gene: TRBJ1-2; v_gene: TRBV19; CDR3nt: TGTGCCAGTAGTATAGCAGCTTCGGGACAGTATGGCTACACCTTC; CDR3aa: CASSIAASGQYGYTF
abundance: .; d_gene: TRBD1; j_gene: TRBJ1-2; v_gene: TRBV5-6; CDR3nt: TGTGCCAGCAGCTTTTCAGACAGGGTGCTTGGCTACACCTTC; CDR3aa: CASSFSDRVLGYTF
abundance: .; d_gene: .; j_gene: TRBJ1-4; v_gene: TRBV27; CDR3nt: TGTGCCAGCCGATCCGTCGGGCTCGGGGTAATGAATGAAAAACTGTTTTTT; CDR3aa: CASRSVGLGVMNEKLFF